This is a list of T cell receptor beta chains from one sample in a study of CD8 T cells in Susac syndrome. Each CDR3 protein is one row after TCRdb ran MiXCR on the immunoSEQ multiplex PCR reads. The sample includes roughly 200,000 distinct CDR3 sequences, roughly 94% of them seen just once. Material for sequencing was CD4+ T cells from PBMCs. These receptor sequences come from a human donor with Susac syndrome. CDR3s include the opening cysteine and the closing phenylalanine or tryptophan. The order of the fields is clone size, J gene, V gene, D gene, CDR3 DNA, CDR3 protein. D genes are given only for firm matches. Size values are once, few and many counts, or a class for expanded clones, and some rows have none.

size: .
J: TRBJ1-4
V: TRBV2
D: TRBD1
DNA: TGTGCCAGCAGCCGGGACAGTTCAAATGAAAAACTGTTTTTT
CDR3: CASSRDSSNEKLFF

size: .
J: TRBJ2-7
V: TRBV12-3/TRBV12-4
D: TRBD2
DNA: TGTGCCAGCGCTAGCGGGGGCGCGATTTACGAGCAGTACTTC
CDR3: CASASGGAIYEQYF

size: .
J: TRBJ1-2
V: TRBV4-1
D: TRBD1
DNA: TGCGCCAGCAGCCGAGGACAGGGGGCGTCTGGCTACACCTTC
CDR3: CASSRGQGASGYTF

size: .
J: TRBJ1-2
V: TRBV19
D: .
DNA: TGTGCCAGTAGGTCTGACAGGACTAACTATGGCTACACCTTC
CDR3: CASRSDRTNYGYTF

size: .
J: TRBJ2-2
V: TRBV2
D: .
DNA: TGTGCCAGCACGACCGTGGGCACCGGGGAGCTGTTTTTT
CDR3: CASTTVGTGELFF

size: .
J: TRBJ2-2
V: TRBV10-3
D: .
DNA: TGTGCCATCAGCCCGGACAAGAACACCGGGGAGCTGTTTTTT
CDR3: CAISPDKNTGELFF

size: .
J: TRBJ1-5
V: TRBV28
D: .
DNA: TGTGCCAGCAAGAAACCCCAGTGGGCAGAAGGGAGCAATCAGCCCCAGCATTTT
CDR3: CASKKPQWAEGSNQPQHF

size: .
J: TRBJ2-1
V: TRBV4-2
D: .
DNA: TGTGCCAGCAGCCAAGAGGGCGACGGAAGGAGGAATGAGCAGTTCTTC
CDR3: CASSQEGDGRRNEQFF

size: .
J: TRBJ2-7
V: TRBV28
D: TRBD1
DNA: TGTGCCAGCAGACGGGACAGATCAGCCTACGAGCAGTACTTC
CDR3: CASRRDRSAYEQYF

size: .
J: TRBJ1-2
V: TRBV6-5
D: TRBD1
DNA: TGTGCCAGCAGTACTTGGCACCGGGACAGGAAGCACTATGGCTACACCTTC
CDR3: CASSTWHRDRKHYGYTF

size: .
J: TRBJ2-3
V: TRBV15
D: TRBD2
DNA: TGTGCCACCAGCAGAGTAGCGGGAGCAGATACGCAGTATTTT
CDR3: CATSRVAGADTQYF

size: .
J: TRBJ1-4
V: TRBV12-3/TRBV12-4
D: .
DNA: TGTGCCAGCAGTTTCAGGGCCACTAATGAAAAACTGTTTTTT
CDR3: CASSFRATNEKLFF

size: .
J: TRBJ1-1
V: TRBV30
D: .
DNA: TGTGCCTGGAGTGGGTTCGGAACTGAAGCTTTCTTT
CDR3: CAWSGFGTEAFF

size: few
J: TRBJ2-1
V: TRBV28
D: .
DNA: TGTGCCAGCAGTTTAACAGGGCCCCACAATGAGCAGTTCTTC
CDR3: CASSLTGPHNEQFF

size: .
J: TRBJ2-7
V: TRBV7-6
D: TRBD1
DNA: TGTGCCAGCAGCGCACTTGGGACAGCCTACGAGCAGTACTTC
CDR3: CASSALGTAYEQYF

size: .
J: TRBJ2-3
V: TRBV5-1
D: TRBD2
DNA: TGCGCCAGCAGCTTAACTAGCGGGTTAACAGATACGCAGTATTTT
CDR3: CASSLTSGLTDTQYF

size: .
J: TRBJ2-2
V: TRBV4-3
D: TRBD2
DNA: TGCGCCAGCAGCCAAGGGCGGGGGACCGGGGAGCTGTTTTTT
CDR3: CASSQGRGTGELFF

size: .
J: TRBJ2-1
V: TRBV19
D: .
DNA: TGTGCCAGTAGTTCAGCGGCTGAGCAGTTCTTC
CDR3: CASSSAAEQFF

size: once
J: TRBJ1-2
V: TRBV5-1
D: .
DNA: TGCGCCAGCAGCTTGGGGGTAGAAGCTAACTATGGCTACACCTTC
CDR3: CASSLGVEANYGYTF

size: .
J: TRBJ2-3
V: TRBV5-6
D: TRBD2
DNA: TGTGCCAGCAGCTCAGGACTAGCGGACCTCACAGATACGCAGTATTTT
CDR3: CASSSGLADLTDTQYF

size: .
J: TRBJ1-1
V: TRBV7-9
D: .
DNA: TGTGCCAGCAGCTTAGATGGAGGATGGGGAGCTTTCTTT
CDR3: CASSLDGGWGAFF

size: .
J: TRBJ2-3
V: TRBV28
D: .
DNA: TGTGCCAGCAGCGAACCACGGGGGAGTAGCACAGATACGCAGTATTTT
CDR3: CASSEPRGSSTDTQYF

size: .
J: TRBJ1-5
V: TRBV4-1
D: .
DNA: TGCGCCAGCAGCCTAAAAGGGACACCCAATCAGCCCCAGCATTTT
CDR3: CASSLKGTPNQPQHF

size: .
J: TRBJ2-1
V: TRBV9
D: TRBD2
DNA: TGTGCCAGCAGCGCTCCACTAGCGGGGCGGCAGTTCTTC
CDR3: CASSAPLAGRQFF

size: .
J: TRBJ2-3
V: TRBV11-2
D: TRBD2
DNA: TGTGCCAGCAGCCCTCGACTAGCGGGAGGACCTAACACAGATACGCAGTATTTT
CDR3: CASSPRLAGGPNTDTQYF

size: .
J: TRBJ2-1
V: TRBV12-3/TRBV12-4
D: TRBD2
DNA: TGTGCCAGCAGTTCTAAGCCCTTGGGGACTAGCACCTACAATGAGCAGTTCTTC
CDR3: CASSSKPLGTSTYNEQFF

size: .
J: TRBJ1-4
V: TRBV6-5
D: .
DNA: TGTGCCAGCAGTTACGATGCGGGACGGAGGAATGAAAAACTGTTTTTT
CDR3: CASSYDAGRRNEKLFF

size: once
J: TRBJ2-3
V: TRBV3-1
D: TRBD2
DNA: TGTGCCAGCAGCCAACGGCCGGGGGGTAACACAGATACGCAGTATTTT
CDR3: CASSQRPGGNTDTQYF

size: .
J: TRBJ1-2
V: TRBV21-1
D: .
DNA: TGTGCCAGCAGCAAACTGGGACAGGGGCATGGCTACACCTTC
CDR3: CASSKLGQGHGYTF

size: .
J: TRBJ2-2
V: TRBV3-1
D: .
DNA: TGTGCCAGCAGCCAAGATAATAGCCTCCCCGGGGAGCTGTTTTTT
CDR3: CASSQDNSLPGELFF

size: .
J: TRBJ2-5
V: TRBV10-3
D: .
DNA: TGTGCCATCAGTGAAAGTCGAGGTAACCAAGAGACCCAGTACTTC
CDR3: CAISESRGNQETQYF

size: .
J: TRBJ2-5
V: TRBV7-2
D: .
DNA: TGTGCCAGCAGCCAAAGGGTCGGGGGAGAGACCCAGTACTTC
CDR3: CASSQRVGGETQYF

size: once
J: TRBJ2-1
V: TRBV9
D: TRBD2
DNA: TGTGCCAGCAGCGTAGGTAGGGCGGCTAGCGGGCTAGATGAGCAGTTCTTC
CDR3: CASSVGRAASGLDEQFF

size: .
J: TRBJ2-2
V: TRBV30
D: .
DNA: TGTGCCCGGACACGACTTTCGAACACCGGGGAGCTGTTTTTT
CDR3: CARTRLSNTGELFF

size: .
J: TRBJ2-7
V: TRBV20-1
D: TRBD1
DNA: TGCAGTGCTAGAAGGGACAGAATCTACGAGCAGTACTTC
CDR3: CSARRDRIYEQYF

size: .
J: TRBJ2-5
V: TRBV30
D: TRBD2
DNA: TGTGCCTGTAGGACTAGCTCCCCGGAGACCCAGTACTTC
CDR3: CACRTSSPETQYF

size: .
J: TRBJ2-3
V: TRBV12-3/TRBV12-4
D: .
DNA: TGTGCCAGCAGGCGGGTCCTCCGCGATACGCAGTATTTT
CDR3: CASRRVLRDTQYF

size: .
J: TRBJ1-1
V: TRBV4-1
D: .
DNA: TGCGCCAGCAGCCAGGCACCGGGAGATGAAGCTTTCTTT
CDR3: CASSQAPGDEAFF

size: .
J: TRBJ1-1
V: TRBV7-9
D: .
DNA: TGTGCCAGCAGCACCTCGCGAATGGGCACTGAAGCTTTCTTT
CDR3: CASSTSRMGTEAFF

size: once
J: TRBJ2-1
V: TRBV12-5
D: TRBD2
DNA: TGTGCTAGTGCCTACGGGGGGGGGCCGGGGAATGAGCAGTTCTTC
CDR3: CASAYGGGPGNEQFF

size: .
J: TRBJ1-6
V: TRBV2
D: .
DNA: TGTGCCACAACCCAAGGAAGCTCACCCCTCCACTTT
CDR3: CATTQGSSPLHF